A selection of T cell receptor beta chains follows, all from one sample in a study of blood T cell repertoires in COVID-19. Clones were sequenced by immunoSEQ multiplex PCR, and TCRdb holds only the in-frame ones, with some missing. The sample shows 250,000 to 350,000 clones, around 87% of them seen only once. Sequenced: peripheral blood. The receptors derive from a woman between 45 and 65 years old who had recovered from COVID-19. The CDR3 runs from the conserved cysteine through the conserved F or W. The D gene is left open where the match is weak. Clone sizes are given selectively: once, few, many, or a class where the clone is expanded.

>once|TRBV5-1|TRBJ2-6|14|-
TGCGCCAGTTTCAGGGATACTGGGGCCAACGTCCTGACTTTC
CASFRDTGANVLTF
>-|TRBV4-3|TRBJ2-3|14|-
TGCGCCAGCAGCCAAGACGGCGGGGCAGATACGCAGTATTTT
CASSQDGGADTQYF
>-|TRBV18|TRBJ2-5|15|-
TGTGCCAGCTCACCTCCGTCTCTCGGGCAAGAGACCCAGTACTTC
CASSPPSLGQETQYF
>-|TRBV27|TRBJ2-3|13|TRBD1
TGTGCCAGCAGTCGACAGGGTCCAGATACGCAGTATTTT
CASSRQGPDTQYF
>-|TRBV7-6|TRBJ2-1|14|TRBD2
TGTGCCAGCAGCCTCCGTGGGACTAGCGGACCGCAGTTCTTC
CASSLRGTSGPQFF
>-|TRBV11-2|TRBJ2-1|14|-
TGTGCCAGCAGCTTAAGCGACTCCTACAATGAGCAGTTCTTC
CASSLSDSYNEQFF
>-|TRBV7-9|TRBJ2-1|14|TRBD2
TGTGCCAGCAGCTTTGAGACTAGCTTTAATGAGCAGTTCTTC
CASSFETSFNEQFF
>-|TRBV19|TRBJ1-5|14|TRBD1
TGTGCCAGTAGTATGCAGGGGGCGGGACAGCCCCAGCATTTT
CASSMQGAGQPQHF
>-|TRBV28|TRBJ1-5|15|-
TGTGCCAGTCGGACTGCGGGTTTGAACAATCAGCCCCAGCATTTT
CASRTAGLNNQPQHF
>-|TRBV28|TRBJ1-1|15|TRBD1
TGTGCCAGCAGCCCCCGACAGGGAGCGAACACTGAAGCTTTCTTT
CASSPRQGANTEAFF
>-|TRBV25-1|TRBJ1-6|14|TRBD1
TGTGCCAGCTCACCGGGACAGGGGGTTTCACCCCTCCACTTT
CASSPGQGVSPLHF
>few|TRBV28|TRBJ1-2|15|TRBD1
TGTGCCAGCATGGGGCCCGGACAGGCCAGCTATGGCTACACCTTC
CASMGPGQASYGYTF
>few|TRBV11-2|TRBJ2-3|14|-
TGTGCCAGCAGCTTAGAGATTGCGGGGAGGACGCAGTATTTT
CASSLEIAGRTQYF
>-|TRBV27|TRBJ2-1|14|-
TGTGCCAGCAGTGAGGGACTGCCCTACAATGAGCAGTTCTTC
CASSEGLPYNEQFF
>-|TRBV9|TRBJ1-2|13|-
TGTGCCAGCACCAACTTTGGACTGGGGGGCTACACCTTC
CASTNFGLGGYTF
>-|TRBV15|TRBJ1-6|16|TRBD1
TGTGCCACCAGCAGAGATCTGGCAGGGACAGGATCACCCCTCCACTTT
CATSRDLAGTGSPLHF
>-|TRBV5-1|TRBJ2-2|12|-
TGCGCCAGCAGCTTGGTAGCCGGGGAGCTGTTTTTT
CASSLVAGELFF
>once|TRBV28|TRBJ2-1|16|TRBD1
TGTGCCAGCAGTTTCCTCCCCGGGACAGGGTTCGATGAGCAGTTCTTC
CASSFLPGTGFDEQFF
>once|TRBV15|TRBJ2-2|16|TRBD1
TGTGCCACCAGCAGAGAGCGGACAGGGGTGGTCGGGGAGCTGTTTTTT
CATSRERTGVVGELFF
>-|TRBV29-1|TRBJ2-3|13|-
TGCAGCGTTGGACAGTTGATCGGAGATACGCAGTATTTT
CSVGQLIGDTQYF
>-|TRBV7-9|TRBJ1-3|15|-
TGTGCCAGCAGCAAAACGGCGGGGGGAGGAAACACCATATATTTT
CASSKTAGGGNTIYF
>-|TRBV9|TRBJ1-2|13|-
TGTGCCAGCAGCGACCGGGGTAACTATGGCTACACCTTC
CASSDRGNYGYTF
>-|TRBV9|TRBJ1-2|14|-
TGTGCCAGCAGCGTAGCTGAGACAGACTATGGCTACACCTTC
CASSVAETDYGYTF
>-|TRBV2|TRBJ2-5|15|TRBD2
TGTGCCAGCAGTGAAGACGGGGGGACTCAAGAGACCCAGTACTTC
CASSEDGGTQETQYF
>-|TRBV29-1|TRBJ1-2|13|TRBD1
TGCAGCGTTGATGCAGGGGGTCCCTATGGCTACACCTTC
CSVDAGGPYGYTF
>-|TRBV5-1|TRBJ1-1|14|-
TGCGCCAGCAGCTCGGGCCAGGGGTACACTGAAGCTTTCTTT
CASSSGQGYTEAFF
>-|TRBV7-2|TRBJ1-5|14|-
TGTGCCAGCACCCCGACTAGCGGCAATCAGCCCCAGCATTTT
CASTPTSGNQPQHF
>-|TRBV30|TRBJ1-5|14|TRBD1
TGTGCCTGGAGTCGGGACAGGGGGCGGCAGCCCCAGCATTTT
CAWSRDRGRQPQHF
>-|TRBV5-6|TRBJ1-6|15|TRBD1
TGTGCCAGCAGCTTGTGGCCAGGGGGCAGGTCACCCCTCCACTTT
CASSLWPGGRSPLHF
>-|TRBV6-2/TRBV6-3|TRBJ1-2|13|TRBD1
TGTGCCAGCAGTCTCGGACAGGGGGTCGGCTACACCTTC
CASSLGQGVGYTF
>-|TRBV5-4|TRBJ2-5|15|TRBD2
TGTGCCAGCAGCAAACTAGCGGGAGGACAAGAGACCCAGTACTTC
CASSKLAGGQETQYF
>-|TRBV6-5|TRBJ2-5|13|TRBD1
TGTGCCAGCAGTACGACAGGGGTCGAGACCCAGTACTTC
CASSTTGVETQYF
>-|TRBV6-5|TRBJ2-7|14|-
TGTGCCAGCAGTTTCCAAGGGGGACCCTACGAGCAGTACTTC
CASSFQGGPYEQYF
>-|TRBV27|TRBJ2-2|18|TRBD1
TGTGCCAGCAGTAATGTGGTTTGGACAGGGTGGAACACCGGGGAGCTGTTTTTT
CASSNVVWTGWNTGELFF
>-|TRBV5-6|TRBJ1-6|14|-
TGTGCCAGCAGCCCCCGACAGGAGGCAACACCCCTCCACTTT
CASSPRQEATPLHF
>-|TRBV5-5|TRBJ2-5|17|TRBD2
TGTGCCAGCAGCTTGGTCCCCGGGACTAGCGGGAGGGAGACCCAGTACTTC
CASSLVPGTSGRETQYF
>-|TRBV3-1/TRBV3-2|TRBJ2-7|18|TRBD1
TGTGCCAGCAGCCAAGATCTTAGGGACAGGGGGCCAATTTACGAGCAGTACTTC
CASSQDLRDRGPIYEQYF
>-|TRBV6-5|TRBJ2-3|13|-
TGTGCCGGCAGGCTGGGCCGCACAGATACGCAGTATTTT
CAGRLGRTDTQYF
>-|TRBV7-8|TRBJ2-7|15|-
TGTGCCAGCAGCTTACGGTGGGGCAGATCCTACGAGCAGTACTTC
CASSLRWGRSYEQYF
>-|TRBV28|TRBJ1-2|11|-
TGTGCCGCAGGGAGGGCTAATGGCTACACCTTC
CAAGRANGYTF
>-|TRBV5-1|TRBJ1-2|14|-
TGCGCCAGCAGCTTGGTTCCCAGGGCAGATGGCTACACCTTC
CASSLVPRADGYTF
>-|TRBV6-2/TRBV6-3|TRBJ2-1|18|-
TGTGCCAGCAGTTACATGGGACTCCCCATGAGCTCCTACAATGAGCAGTTCTTC
CASSYMGLPMSSYNEQFF
>-|TRBV19|TRBJ2-2|20|TRBD2
TGTGCCAGTAGTATTACCCTAGCGGGAGGCCCGACTAGGGTCACCGGGGAGCTGTTTTTT
CASSITLAGGPTRVTGELFF
>-|TRBV10-3|TRBJ2-1|13|-
TGTGCCATCAGTGAGATAAATTTCAATGAGCAGTTCTTC
CAISEINFNEQFF
>-|TRBV9|TRBJ2-1|14|-
TGTGCCAGCAGCGTAGACGGGAGAGGGAATGAGCAGTTCTTC
CASSVDGRGNEQFF